The 30 T cell receptor beta chains below were found in one sample sequenced in a study of blood T cell repertoires in COVID-19. This table comes from immunoSEQ multiplex PCR, and its TCRdb copy is limited to in-frame clones, with some not included. The sample contains approximately 190,000 clones, 75% to 95% of which appear only once. Sequenced material: peripheral blood. The source of these receptors is a man aged 45 to 65 with acute or convalescent COVID-19.

The V gene is TRBV27, the J gene TRBJ2-3; TRBD2 matches at 13 bases. CDR1 is MNHEY, CDR2 SMNVEV, per germline (reference sequence). Germline trimming cut 5 bases from V and 6 bases from J; bases unmatched to any gene: 8. The CDR3 totals 16 residues. Here the CDR3 reads CASSPVTSGRRDTQYF. CDR3 DNA sequence: TGTGCCAGCAGTCCCGTGACTAGCGGGAGGAGGGATACGCAGTATTTT.

V gene TRBV6-5 combines with J gene TRBJ1-1, with unresolved D. From germline, CDR1 is MNHEY and CDR2 SVGAGI. The CDR3 totals 14 residues. V was trimmed by 2 bases and J by 4 bases, leaving 11 bases between them. In DNA form, the CDR3 reads TGTGCCAGCAGTTACAGAGTACCTTCCACTGAAGCTTTCTTT. This encodes CASSYRVPSTEAFF.

V usage is TRBV5-5 and J usage is TRBJ2-5; D is possibly TRBD1 (6 bases). The V gene's germline CDR1 is SGHKS and CDR2 YYEKEE (reference sequence). This CDR3 comprises 15 residues. V was shortened by 4 bases and J by 0 bases, with 13 bases between the two germline ends. Here the CDR3 DNA reads TGTGCCAGCAGCCCAGGGGTGGTGAACCAAGAGACCCAGTACTTC. Translated, it gives CASSPGVVNQETQYF.

The rearrangement links TRBV5-6 to TRBJ2-5; D is possibly TRBD1 (6 bases). Germline V gene sequence: CDR1 SGHDT, CDR2 YYEEEE. This CDR3 region has 12 residues. Trimming stripped 1 base from V and 12 bases from J, with 13 bases between. For the CDR3, the DNA is TGTGCCAGCAGCTTGCCCCGGACAGAGAAGTACTTC. It is translated as CASSLPRTEKYF.

The chain carries TRBV19 and TRBJ2-1, with 9 nucleotides matching TRBD1. V shed 4 bases, J shed 6 bases, and the junction held 7 bases outside the gene matches. Germline V gene data show CDR1 as LNHDA and CDR2 as SQIVND (reference sequence). The CDR3 spans 15 residues. DNA of the CDR3: TGTGCCAGTAGTAGGGGACAGGGTGGGATCAATGAGCAGTTCTTC. This codes for CASSRGQGGINEQFF.

The chain employs TRBV2 and TRBJ2-1; 7 nucleotides match TRBD2. This CDR3 comprises 17 residues. V shed 0 bases, J shed 9 bases, and the junction held 14 bases outside the gene matches. CDR1 is SNHLY, CDR2 FYNNEI, per germline. CDR3 coding DNA: TGTGCCAGCAGTGAAGCTAAGACGACTAGCTTCCTCACTGAGCAGTTCTTC. Protein: CASSEAKTTSFLTEQFF.

V is TRBV5-5 and J is TRBJ2-7; 8 positions match TRBD2. This CDR3 region has 15 residues. J was trimmed by 2 bases and V by 0 bases; bases with no gene match: 4. Germline V gene sequence: CDR1 SGHKS, CDR2 YYEKEE (reference sequence). The CDR3 nucleotides read TGTGCCAGCAGCTTGGCGGCGGGAGGTACCTACGAGCAGTACTTC. The encoded protein is CASSLAAGGTYEQYF.

The V call is TRBV6-2 or TRBV6-3, the J call TRBJ1-6, with D perhaps TRBD1 (6 bases). CDR3 size: 13 residues. From germline, CDR1 is MNHEY and CDR2 SVGEGT. V shed 6 bases and J shed 10 bases, with 13 bases lying between them. This chain's CDR3 is CASSLRTESPLHF. Here the CDR3 DNA reads TGTGCCAGCAGCCTCCGGACAGAGTCACCCCTCCACTTT.

The rearrangement joins TRBV4-1 to TRBJ1-6; D is perhaps TRBD1 (6 bases). V lost 5 bases and J 9 bases, leaving 14 bases between the germline ends. In germline, CDR1 is MGHRA, CDR2 YSYEKL. The CDR3 length is 14 residues. Here the CDR3 DNA reads TGCGCCAGCAGCAATACAGGGCGAGGTTCACCCCTCCACTTT. Translating gives CASSNTGRGSPLHF.

The rearrangement links TRBV27 to TRBJ1-5; TRBD1 matches 7 bases. Germline lookup yields CDR1 MNHEY and CDR2 SMNVEV (reference sequence). The V segment lost 6 bases and the J segment 0 bases; nucleotides outside the gene matches: 8. This CDR3 region has 16 residues. CDR3 DNA sequence: TGTGCCAGCAGGGCGACAGGGATCTATAGCAATCAGCCCCAGCATTTT. Translating gives CASRATGIYSNQPQHF.

The V and J genes are TRBV18 and TRBJ2-3; possible D gene TRBD1, 5 bases. V was shortened by 4 bases and J by 5 bases, with 7 bases between the two germline ends. The CDR3 covers 12 residues. From germline, CDR1 is KGHSH and CDR2 LQKENI. This CDR3 reads CASSQGKDTQYF. In nucleotides, the CDR3 is TGTGCCAGCTCACAGGGGAAAGATACGCAGTATTTT.

The V call is TRBV11-3, the J call TRBJ2-1, with 16 bases aligning to TRBD2. The V gene end was trimmed by 5 bases and the J gene end by 7 bases; junction bases not matched to a gene: 5. This CDR3 comprises 16 residues. Germline CDR1 reads SGHNT; CDR2 reads YENEEA. CDR3 nucleotides: TGTGCCAGCAGCAAAGGGACTAGCGGGGGGGCAAATGAGCAGTTCTTC. This translates into CASSKGTSGGANEQFF.

The genes are TRBV9 and TRBJ1-6; 7 bases fit TRBD1. V lost 2 bases to trimming and J lost 7 bases; unmatched junction nucleotides: 6. The germline V gene encodes CDR1 SGDLS and CDR2 YYNGEE. The CDR3 covers 15 residues. The CDR3 sequence: CASSVEDRANSPLHF. The CDR3 DNA reads as TGTGCCAGCAGCGTGGAAGACAGGGCGAATTCACCCCTCCACTTT.

The chain recombines TRBV9 with TRBJ1-2, with 8 bases lining up with TRBD1. Trimming removed 3 bases from V and 7 bases from J; junction bases left unmatched: 8. CDR3 length: 14 residues. Germline V gene lookup returns CDR1 SGDLS and CDR2 YYNGEE. The CDR3 DNA sequence: TGTGCCAGCAGCGCAACGGACAGGGTTGGTGGCTACACCTTC. Its protein is CASSATDRVGGYTF.

The CDR3 protein is CASRWDRGRSYEQYF. The DNA for the CDR3 is TGTGCCAGCAGGTGGGACAGGGGGCGATCCTACGAGCAGTACTTC. The chain is built from TRBV2 and TRBJ2-7; 12 bases are a match to TRBD1. Unmatched junction bases numbered 4, after V lost 6 bases and J lost 1 base. The CDR3 has 15 amino acids. Germline CDR1 reads SNHLY; CDR2 reads FYNNEI.

The chain combines TRBV5-1 with TRBJ2-3; 7 bases agree with TRBD1. Trimming took 3 bases from V and 1 from J; bases not matched to a gene: 2. From germline, CDR1 is SGHRS and CDR2 YFSETQ. CDR3 size: 14 residues. This CDR3 reads CASSSGQGTDTQYF. The CDR3 DNA reads as TGCGCCAGCAGCTCAGGACAGGGCACAGATACGCAGTATTTT.

This chain links TRBV6-4 with TRBJ2-1; no reliable D call. Germline loops: CDR1 MRHNA, CDR2 SNTAGT. V was pared by 6 bases and J by 1 base, with 13 bases between. The CDR3 runs to 15 residues. CDR3: CASSLGPGSYNEQFF. CDR3 DNA: TGTGCCAGCAGCTTGGGCCCCGGTTCCTACAATGAGCAGTTCTTC.

This chain links TRBV28 with TRBJ1-6; D is uncertain. The V end was cut by 5 bases, the J end by 4 bases, with 6 bases between. Germline CDR1 reads MDHEN; CDR2 reads SYDVKM. This CDR3 is 13 amino acids long. The CDR3, as DNA: TGTGCCAGCAGTGAGAGGTATAATTCACCCCTCCACTTT. Translation gives CASSERYNSPLHF.

The rearrangement uses TRBV21-1 and TRBJ2-7; TRBD1 is taken as the D call from the table, unchecked against the DNA. TRBV21-1 is listed as a pseudogene. CDR3 size: 16 residues. Here the CDR3 reads CASSKIRETGGHEQYV. In DNA form, the CDR3 reads TGTGCCAGCAGCAAGATACGCGAGACAGGGGGTCACGAGCAGTACGTC.

The chain has TRBV4-1 and TRBJ2-1; 14 positions match TRBD2. CDR3 size: 17 residues. Losses at the gene ends were 4 bases for V and 4 bases for J; bases not matched to a gene: 6. Germline V gene data show CDR1 as MGHRA and CDR2 as YSYEKL. CDR3 region: CASSPTSGGALYNEQFF. CDR3 nucleotides: TGCGCCAGCAGCCCGACTAGCGGGGGGGCCTTATACAATGAGCAGTTCTTC.

V gene TRBV2 combines with J gene TRBJ2-2; 8 bases are shared with TRBD1. The CDR3 spans 14 residues. V was clipped by 4 bases and J by 5 bases; unmatched bases: 3. Germline CDR1 and CDR2: SNHLY and FYNNEI. The CDR3 here is CASSADRVTGELFF. CDR3 nucleotide sequence: TGTGCCAGCAGTGCGGACAGGGTTACCGGGGAGCTGTTTTTT.

The rearrangement links TRBV10-3 to TRBJ1-3, with D perhaps TRBD1 (5 bases). Per the germline V gene, CDR1 is ENHRY and CDR2 is SYGVKD. The CDR3 totals 15 residues. The V and J ends lost 3 bases and 11 bases respectively, with 20 bases between them. The CDR3: CAISDRGRVESAIYF. CDR3 DNA sequence: TGTGCCATCAGTGATAGGGGAAGGGTAGAATCCGCCATATATTTT.

The V and J genes are TRBV3-1 (or the pseudogene TRBV3-2) and TRBJ2-3; 13 bases line up with TRBD2. With V trimmed by 0 bases and J by 3 bases, 9 bases remained unmatched. CDR1 is LGHDT, CDR2 YNNKEL, per germline (reference sequence). CDR3 length: 19 amino acids. CDR3 coding DNA: TGTGCCAGCAGCCAAGATTCCCCGGGACTAGCGGGATCAACAGATACGCAGTATTTT. Protein: CASSQDSPGLAGSTDTQYF.

This clone showed up just a few times. The chain employs TRBV5-8 and TRBJ2-2; 8 bases match TRBD1. The CDR3 consists of 19 residues. V shed 1 base, J shed 6 bases, and the junction held 17 bases outside the gene matches. Germline CDR1 is SGHTS and CDR2 is YDEGEE. CDR3 amino acids: CASSLRARGHLSGAGELFF. CDR3 nucleotide sequence: TGTGCCAGCAGCTTGCGCGCCAGGGGGCATTTGAGTGGGGCCGGGGAGCTGTTTTTT. The entire variable domain, with the rest obtained from reference TRBV5-8 and TRBJ2-2, is as follows: EAGVTQSPTHLIKTRGQQATLRCSPISGHTSVYWYQQALGLGLQFLLWYDEGEERNRGNFPPRFSGRQFPNYSSELNVNALELEDSALYLCASSLRARGHLSGAGELFFGEGSRLTVL.

This chain joins TRBV6-1 and TRBJ1-5; D is uncertain. Trimming cost V 0 bases and J 1 base, with 13 bases left between them. Germline V gene data show CDR1 as MNHNS and CDR2 as SASEGT. CDR3 length equals 17 residues. The CDR3 loop reads CASSEALGGGSNQPQHF. The CDR3 DNA sequence: TGTGCCAGCAGTGAAGCCCTCGGAGGAGGAAGCAATCAGCCCCAGCATTTT.

The chain employs TRBV27 and TRBJ2-1; TRBD2 agrees at 14 bases. The CDR3 loop spans 18 amino acids. CDR1 MNHEY and CDR2 SMNVEV come from the germline V gene (reference sequence). Germline trimming cut 3 bases from V and 1 base from J; bases unmatched to any gene: 5. CDR3: CASSFGTSGRSSYNEQFF. CDR3 in DNA: TGTGCCAGCAGTTTCGGGACTAGCGGGAGAAGTTCCTACAATGAGCAGTTCTTC.

The genes are TRBV5-1 and TRBJ2-5, with D perhaps matching TRBD2 (6 bases). This CDR3 has 17 residues. Germline loops: CDR1 SGHRS, CDR2 YFSETQ. Trimming took 0 bases from V and 4 from J, leaving 19 bases between them. The CDR3 protein is CASSLGIGAGPRETQYF. DNA of the CDR3: TGCGCCAGCAGCTTGGGCATCGGGGCGGGGCCGCGAGAGACCCAGTACTTC.

V and J are TRBV12-3 or TRBV12-4 and TRBJ1-2, with TRBD1 matching 7 bases. V lost 5 bases to trimming and J lost 5 bases; unmatched junction nucleotides: 5. CDR3 length: 13 amino acids. CDR3 nucleotide sequence: TGTGCCAGCAGTACAGGGGTCGGGTATGGCTACACCTTC. Amino acids: CASSTGVGYGYTF.

The rearrangement uses TRBV5-1 and TRBJ1-1; 7 bases agree with TRBD1. V was pared by 4 bases and J by 1 base, with 7 bases of the junction left unmatched. CDR1 and CDR2 from the germline V gene are SGHRS and YFSETQ. This CDR3 region has 15 residues. Here the CDR3 reads CASSRRQGSNTEAFF. The CDR3 DNA follows: TGCGCCAGCAGCCGTCGACAGGGATCGAACACTGAAGCTTTCTTT.

V is TRBV7-3 and J is TRBJ2-3; 16 nucleotides line up with TRBD2. Germline V gene sequence: CDR1 SGHTA, CDR2 FQGTGA. The CDR3 runs to 17 residues. V lost 0 bases and J lost 5; bases outside the gene matches: 2. In DNA, the CDR3 is TGTGCCAGCAGCTTAACGGGACTAGCGGGAGGGGGAGATACGCAGTATTTT. Translation: CASSLTGLAGGGDTQYF.